These 28 T cell receptor beta chains originate from one sample sequenced in a study of vaccination and CD4 T cells after COVID-19. Indicated time point: late sampling 161 to 241 days after vaccination in three convalescent patients. The treatment was: roughly 11-day PBMC culture with coronavirus spike peptide pools or control peptides (ViraFEST assay). Their antigens are not known. An Oncomine TCR Beta short-read assay was used to sequence the DNA from cultured CD4+ T cells. A single record per CDR3 protein comes from TCRdb applying MiXCR to the PCR reads. Among around 27,000 distinct CDR3 sequences, around 33% were seen once, and the ten largest hold roughly 3.5%. The sample consisted of CD4+ T cells from blood, cultured in vitro, taken about 7 months after SARS-CoV-2 vaccination. These receptor sequences come from a human donor who had recovered from COVID-19.

This rearrangement joins TRBV6-4 to TRBJ2-3; D call uncertain. V lost 3 bases to trimming and J lost 1 base, with 8 bases between them. The CDR3 has 14 amino acids. The germline gives CDR1 MRHNA, CDR2 SNTAGT. This CDR3 reads CASSEVQGTDTQYF. CDR3 DNA sequence: TGTGCCAGCAGTGAGGTGCAGGGCACAGATACGCAGTATTTT.

This clonotype was recorded a few times. This chain links TRBV10-1 with TRBJ2-7; 9 bases align to TRBD1. This CDR3 is 15 amino acids long. CDR1 and CDR2 from the germline V gene are WNHNN and SYGVQD (reference sequence). V dropped 2 bases and J dropped 2; count of bases not matched to a gene: 4. As DNA, the CDR3 is TGCGCCAGCAGTGAGGAGGGGGACAGGGCCTACGAGCAGTACTTC. Translated, it gives CASSEEGDRAYEQYF.

The chain recombines TRBV15 with TRBJ2-2; D is undetermined. From germline, CDR1 is LNHNV and CDR2 YYDKDF (reference sequence). V lost 5 bases, J lost 7 bases, and 23 bases lay in between. This CDR3 spans 17 amino acids. DNA for the CDR3: TGTGCCACCAGCCTTAAAAGGGCCTTCCGTTCCGGCGGGGAGCTGTTTTTT. As protein: CATSLKRAFRSGGELFF.

The V gene is TRBV20-1, the J gene TRBJ2-1; 7 bases map to TRBD1. This CDR3 has 14 amino acids. Germline CDR1 reads DFQATT; CDR2 reads SNEGSKA (reference sequence). J gave up 8 bases and V 5 bases, and 12 bases lay outside the gene matches. In DNA form, the CDR3 reads TGCAGTGCTGACCGGGACAGTAAATCGGATGAGCAGTTCTTC. It codes for CSADRDSKSDEQFF.

The chain is built from TRBV20-1 and TRBJ1-1; a weak D match, TRBD1 (5 bases). Germline CDR1 is DFQATT and CDR2 is SNEGSKA (reference sequence). The ends were cut back, 5 bases at V and 1 base at J, with 17 bases in the middle. The CDR3 contains 15 residues. CDR3: CSAHPTGRKNTEAFF. The CDR3 region has the DNA TGCAGTGCTCATCCGACGGGACGGAAGAACACTGAAGCTTTCTTT.

This sequence joins TRBV14 and TRBJ2-1, with D maybe TRBD1 (5 bases). V lost 4 bases and J lost 7, with 11 bases in between. The V gene's germline CDR1 is SGHDN and CDR2 FVKESK. CDR3 length equals 13 residues. CDR3: CASSRQMGNEQFF. The CDR3 nucleotides are TGTGCCAGCAGCCGACAGATGGGTAATGAGCAGTTCTTC.

The rearrangement links TRBV6-2 or TRBV6-3 to TRBJ1-5; no clear D gene. Germline V lookup: CDR1 MNHEY, CDR2 SVGEGT. The V end lost 5 bases, the J end lost 3 bases, and 17 bases lay between the germline ends. The CDR3 has 16 residues. CDR3 sequence: CASSRPLVGYNQPQHF. The CDR3 DNA reads as TGTGCCAGCAGTCGCCCCCTCGTTGGTTACAATCAGCCCCAGCATTTT.

This chain connects TRBV10-2 to TRBJ2-3; 8 bases agree with TRBD2. The ends lost 8 bases at V and 5 bases at J; junction bases unmatched: 9. Germline CDR1 and CDR2: WSHSY and SAAADI. There are 14 residues in the CDR3. The CDR3 reads CASGPTGGRDTQYF. In DNA, the CDR3 is TGCGCCAGCGGCCCGACGGGAGGGAGAGATACGCAGTATTTT.

The genes are TRBV6-5 and TRBJ2-3; 10 bases are shared with TRBD2. CDR1 and CDR2 from the germline V gene are MNHEY and SVGAGI. The CDR3 sequence is 17 residues long. V lost 2 bases to trimming and J lost 6 bases; unmatched junction nucleotides: 11. In DNA, the CDR3 is TGTGCCAGCAGTTACGAGAATAGCGGGAGGAACGTCGATACGCAGTATTTT. Its translation is CASSYENSGRNVDTQYF.

The V call is TRBV24-1, the J call TRBJ2-3; a possible D gene is TRBD1 (5 bases). This CDR3 region has 15 residues. Germline lookup yields CDR1 KGHDR and CDR2 SFDVKD. Trimming stripped 3 bases from V and 0 bases from J, with 9 bases between. For the CDR3, the DNA is TGTGCCACCAGTGATAGGGGCAGTAGCACAGATACGCAGTATTTT. Translation gives CATSDRGSSTDTQYF.

The chain is built from TRBV28 and TRBJ2-2; tentative D call: TRBD1 (5 bases). CDR3 size: 15 residues. In germline, CDR1 is MDHEN, CDR2 SYDVKM. Trimming pared 1 base from V and 4 bases from J, leaving 10 bases between. The CDR3 nucleotides read TGTGCCAGCAGTTTATCTGGGGCGCCCACCGGGGAGCTGTTTTTT. Translation: CASSLSGAPTGELFF.

This clonotype was recorded only once. This chain uses TRBV7-6 with TRBJ2-2; D may be TRBD1 (6 bases). Germline assignment: CDR1 SGHVS and CDR2 FNYEAQ. The CDR3 totals 21 residues. Trimming pared 5 bases from V and 4 bases from J, leaving 32 bases between. The CDR3 DNA is TGTGCCAGCAGCCCACGGCGCATGGCAGGGGCGTTGTTTGTGGGCACCGGGGAGCTGTTTTTT. Translation gives CASSPRRMAGALFVGTGELFF.

This clonotype has a single count. The genes are TRBV7-9 and TRBJ1-3, with 7 bases identical to TRBD1. Germline trimming cut 3 bases from V and 1 base from J; bases unmatched to any gene: 6. The CDR3 totals 16 residues. Per the germline V gene, CDR1 is SEHNR and CDR2 is FQNEAQ (reference sequence). CDR3 in DNA: TGTGCCAGCAGCTTTAGACAGGGAACTTCTGGAAACACCATATATTTT. Translating it yields CASSFRQGTSGNTIYF.

This chain links TRBV28 with TRBJ2-7; perhaps TRBD2 as D (6 bases). The CDR3 length is 15 residues. V was pared by 7 bases and J by 1 base, with 17 bases between. The V gene's germline CDR1 is MDHEN and CDR2 SYDVKM. CDR3 loop: CASITAGRGSYEQYF. The CDR3 bases are TGTGCCAGCATCACTGCGGGGCGGGGTTCCTACGAGCAGTACTTC.

This clonotype was found once. The junction does not match germline at one end; this may be a read error. The chain couples TRBV27 to TRBJ2-6; D not certain. This CDR3 is 18 amino acids long. Germline V gene data show CDR1 as MNHEY and CDR2 as SMNVEV (reference sequence). The DNA for the CDR3 is TGTGCCAACAGTTTATATTGGTCGGGTAACTCTGGGGCCAACGTCCTGACTTTC. It is translated as CANSLYWSGNSGANVLTF.

The chain is built from TRBV20-1 and TRBJ2-2; 9 bases agree with TRBD2. The V gene's germline CDR1 is DFQATT and CDR2 SNEGSKA (reference sequence). The junction had 11 bases not matched to a gene; V was cut back by 6 bases and J by 6 bases. The length of the CDR3 is 15 residues. CDR3 sequence reads: CSAPFLAGRAGELFF. For the CDR3, the DNA is TGCAGTGCCCCCTTTCTAGCGGGAAGAGCCGGGGAGCTGTTTTTT.

This clonotype appeared a few times. The J gene is TRBJ2-5, the V gene TRBV6-1; 11 bases match TRBD2. With 6 bases clipped from V and 0 bases from J, the junction kept 3 bases outside the gene matches. The CDR3 consists of 15 residues. Germline lookup yields CDR1 MNHNS and CDR2 SASEGT. CDR3 sequence reads: CASSPSGGYQETQYF. CDR3 bases: TGTGCCAGCAGCCCTAGCGGGGGGTACCAAGAGACCCAGTACTTC.

The chain links TRBV7-2 to TRBJ2-3; tentative D call: TRBD1 (5 bases). V was cut by 0 bases and J by 1 base, with 11 bases left in between. The length of the CDR3 is 16 residues. The germline gives CDR1 SGHTA, CDR2 FQGNSA. CDR3 sequence: CASSLAIQGGTDTQYF. For the CDR3, the DNA is TGTGCCAGCAGCTTAGCGATCCAGGGTGGCACAGATACGCAGTATTTT.

The chain employs TRBV28 and TRBJ1-5; a possible D gene is TRBD1 (6 bases). Germline V gene sequence: CDR1 MDHEN, CDR2 SYDVKM. CDR3 size: 15 residues. Trimming left V 3 bases short and J 3 bases short, with 12 bases between. The CDR3 DNA is TGTGCCAGCAGTTTGATGGGGGGGGCCAATCAGCCCCAGCATTTT. Translated: CASSLMGGANQPQHF.

V is TRBV6-5 and J is TRBJ2-5, with 16 bases identical to TRBD2. This CDR3 has 18 amino acids. V lost 2 bases and J lost 5; bases outside the gene matches: 8. Germline loops: CDR1 MNHEY, CDR2 SVGAGI. The CDR3 loop reads CASSYNPGTSGRGETQYF. The CDR3 nucleotides are TGTGCCAGCAGTTACAACCCCGGGACTAGCGGGAGGGGGGAGACCCAGTACTTC.

The gene calls are TRBV20-1 and TRBJ1-2; tentatively, D is TRBD1 (6 bases). With 1 base removed from V and 2 bases from J, the gap between germline ends came to 14 bases. The CDR3 runs to 15 residues. Germline V lookup: CDR1 DFQATT, CDR2 SNEGSKA (reference sequence). The CDR3 nucleotides read TGCAGTGCTAGAGGCGTTGGGGACAAGAACTATGGCTACACCTTC. This codes for CSARGVGDKNYGYTF.

V and J are TRBV15 and TRBJ2-5; D is perhaps TRBD1 (5 bases). Trimming removed 2 bases from V and 4 bases from J, with 17 bases in between. The CDR3 contains 16 residues. CDR1 and CDR2 (germline): LNHNV, YYDKDF (reference sequence). As DNA, the CDR3 is TGTGCCACCAGCAGACTCACAGGTTTTTCCCCAGAGACCCAGTACTTC. It specifies CATSRLTGFSPETQYF.

This clonotype is labeled medium-sized. The V gene is TRBV6-1, the J gene TRBJ2-1; TRBD2 agrees at 8 bases. The CDR3 runs to 13 residues. Germline V gene data show CDR1 as MNHNS and CDR2 as SASEGT. The ends lost 6 bases at V and 6 bases at J; junction bases unmatched: 4. CDR3 residues: CASSQSGGNEQFF. The CDR3 DNA sequence: TGTGCCAGCAGCCAGAGCGGGGGCAATGAGCAGTTCTTC.

The V call is TRBV18, the J call TRBJ1-2; TRBD1 might be the D (5 bases). V lost 3 bases, J lost 2 bases, and 7 bases lay in between. The CDR3 contains 13 residues. Germline V gene sequence: CDR1 KGHSH, CDR2 LQKENI. The CDR3 reads CASSPEGNYGYTF. CDR3 sequence (DNA): TGTGCCAGCTCACCGGAGGGGAACTATGGCTACACCTTC.

This sequence joins TRBV18 and TRBJ2-5, with D perhaps being TRBD1 or TRBD2 (6 bases each). The CDR3 consists of 14 residues. Germline V gene lookup returns CDR1 KGHSH and CDR2 LQKENI. V gave up 2 bases and J gave up 7 bases, with 14 bases separating them. CDR3 protein: CASSPRQAGRTQYF. CDR3 DNA: TGTGCCAGCTCACCAAGACAGGCGGGGAGGACCCAGTACTTC. The full variable domain, in which reference TRBV18 and TRBJ2-5 provide the parts outside the CDR3, is NAGVMQNPRHLVRRRGQEARLRCSPMKGHSHVYWYRQLPEEGLKFMVYLQKENIIDESGMPKERFSAEFPKEGPSILRIQQVVRGDSAAYFCASSPRQAGRTQYFGPGTRLLVL.

J is TRBJ1-5 and V is TRBV28; TRBD1 might be the D (5 bases). The CDR3 totals 17 residues. Germline V gene sequence: CDR1 MDHEN, CDR2 SYDVKM. The germline V and J ends were trimmed by 2 bases and 5 bases, with 19 bases remaining between them. The CDR3 region is CASSLPSPYGGYQPQHF. The CDR3 DNA follows: TGTGCCAGCAGTTTACCCTCCCCCTATGGGGGATATCAGCCCCAGCATTTT.

This clonotype has only a few counts. The chain links TRBV20-1 to TRBJ2-7, with a tentative D call TRBD2 (5 bases). V shed 5 bases and J shed 3 bases, with 17 bases lying between them. The germline V gene encodes CDR1 DFQATT and CDR2 SNEGSKA (reference sequence). The CDR3 covers 14 residues. Written as DNA, the CDR3 is TGCAGTGCTGTGGGTGGGTTGGGGAGCTACGAGCAGTACTTC. Translation gives CSAVGGLGSYEQYF.

This clonotype was seen a single time. The chain uses TRBV7-9 and TRBJ2-2, with a weak D call TRBD2 (5 bases). The length of the CDR3 is 13 residues. Germline loops: CDR1 SEHNR, CDR2 FQNEAQ (reference sequence). Between the trimmed V and J ends, which lost 3 bases and 8 bases, there was a span of 10 bases. The CDR3 sequence: CASSLWESGELFF. Written as DNA, the CDR3 is TGTGCCAGCAGCTTGTGGGAGTCTGGGGAGCTGTTTTTT. Based on the CDR3 plus reference TRBV7-9 and TRBJ2-2, the full variable domain is DTGVSQNPRHKITKRGQNVTFRCDPISEHNRLYWYRQTLGQGPEFLTYFQNEAQLEKSRLLSDRFSAERPKGSFSTLEIQRTEQGDSAMYLCASSLWESGELFFGEGSRLTVL.